One sample yielded the 20 T cell receptor beta chains listed below, sequenced in a study of graft-versus-host responses after intestinal transplantation. Clones were read by immunoSEQ multiplex PCR, and TCRdb kept only the in-frame ones, dropping some. The sample contains about 19,000 clones, around 86% of which appear only once. Sequenced material: PBMCs, taken 230 to 240 days after intestinal transplant. The receptors derive from a human patient who received an intestinal transplant, so some T cells may come from the graft donor.

CDR3 in amino acids: CASSPGRQEEKLFF. The CDR3 DNA reads as TGTGCCAGCTCACCAGGGAGGCAGGAAGAAAAACTGTTTTTT. V and J are TRBV18 and TRBJ1-4, with D unclear. V was cut by 2 bases and J by 8 bases, with 12 bases left in between. CDR1 KGHSH and CDR2 LQKENI come from the germline V gene. This CDR3 has 14 amino acids.

The chain couples TRBV5-1 to TRBJ2-5, with 7 bases identical to TRBD1. Trimming at V came to 3 bases and at J to 1 base, leaving 3 bases not matched to a gene. Germline V CDR1 and CDR2: SGHRS, YFSETQ. The CDR3 has 14 amino acids. CDR3 protein: CASSSGTVQETQYF. CDR3 in DNA: TGCGCCAGCAGCTCCGGGACAGTCCAAGAGACCCAGTACTTC.

The chain combines TRBV15 with TRBJ1-3, with unresolved D. CDR3 size: 13 residues. CDR1 and CDR2 (germline): LNHNV, YYDKDF (reference sequence). Trimming removed 4 bases at V and 4 bases at J, with 8 bases between. The CDR3 DNA reads as TGTGCCACCAGCACACTCGACGGAAACACCATATATTTT. This gives the protein CATSTLDGNTIYF.

The rearrangement uses TRBV6-5 and TRBJ1-6; 7 bases fit TRBD1. CDR3 length: 13 amino acids. V shed 6 bases, J shed 8 bases, and the junction held 4 bases outside the gene matches. Per germline, CDR1 MNHEY and CDR2 SVGAGI. CDR3 protein: CASRVRGHSPLHF. CDR3 DNA: TGTGCCAGCAGGGTTAGGGGGCATTCACCCCTCCACTTT.

V and J are TRBV2 and TRBJ2-3; D is undetermined. Germline loops: CDR1 SNHLY, CDR2 FYNNEI. Deletions cut 2 bases from V and 9 bases from J, with 15 bases between. The CDR3 runs to 14 residues. The CDR3 sequence is CASSETPPSKTQYF. The CDR3 coding sequence is TGTGCCAGCAGTGAAACCCCCCCCTCGAAAACGCAGTATTTT.

The gene calls are TRBV6-4 and TRBJ2-3; D possibly corresponds to TRBD2 (5 bases). The germline V gene has CDR1 MRHNA and CDR2 SNTAGT. Trimming took 3 bases from V and 3 from J, leaving 10 bases between them. This CDR3 contains 14 residues. This CDR3 is CASSEGGSTDTQYF. DNA for the CDR3: TGTGCCAGCAGTGAAGGAGGATCGACAGATACGCAGTATTTT.

This clone was seen a few times. The chain combines TRBV5-1 with TRBJ1-2, with no clear D. The CDR3 loop spans 13 amino acids. V gave up 2 bases and J gave up 8 bases, with 13 bases separating them. Germline V gives CDR1 SGHRS, CDR2 YFSETQ. CDR3 amino acids: CASSLGPEGGYTF. The DNA for the CDR3 is TGCGCCAGCAGCTTAGGACCCGAAGGGGGCTACACCTTC.

This chain joins TRBV5-4 and TRBJ2-7, with 7 bases fitting TRBD2. CDR1 SGHNT and CDR2 YYREEE come from the germline V gene (reference sequence). The J segment lost 7 bases and the V segment lost 3 bases, leaving 10 bases of the junction unmatched. The CDR3 covers 14 residues. This chain's CDR3 is CASSWAGVPLEQYF. In DNA form, the CDR3 reads TGTGCCAGCAGCTGGGCGGGGGTCCCTCTTGAGCAGTACTTC.

A single count supports this clone. V is TRBV19 and J is TRBJ1-5; D is perhaps TRBD1 (5 bases). V was trimmed by 9 bases and J by 3 bases, leaving 21 bases between them. Germline V lookup: CDR1 LNHDA, CDR2 SQIVND (reference sequence). The CDR3 is 16 residues long. DNA of the CDR3: TGTGCCAGCCGTTCCGCGGGGCAGGGAAACAATCAGCCCCAGCATTTT. Its protein product is CASRSAGQGNNQPQHF. Variable domain in full (rest from reference TRBV19 and TRBJ1-5): DGGITQSPKYLFRKEGQNVTLSCEQNLNHDAMYWYRQDPGQGLRLIYYSQIVNDFQKGDIAEGYSVSREKKESFPLTVTSAQKNPTAFYLCASRSAGQGNNQPQHFGDGTRLSIL.

The table lists this clone with a few counts. The V gene is TRBV6-4, the J gene TRBJ2-1; 7 nucleotides agree with TRBD2. J gave up 8 bases and V 5 bases, and 6 bases lay outside the gene matches. From germline, CDR1 is MRHNA and CDR2 SNTAGT. The CDR3 runs 13 residues. CDR3 coding DNA: TGTGCCAGCAGTTCAGCGGGGTTAGATGAGCAGTTCTTC. This encodes CASSSAGLDEQFF.

This clone has only one observation. The chain joins TRBV6-6 to TRBJ1-2; D is uncertain. V lost 6 bases and J 8 bases, leaving 25 bases between the germline ends. The CDR3 is 16 amino acids. From germline, CDR1 is MNHNY and CDR2 SVGAGI (reference sequence). CDR3 residues: CASSNKETWRAGGYTF. The CDR3 bases are TGTGCCAGCAGCAATAAAGAAACCTGGAGAGCTGGGGGCTACACCTTC.

The chain recombines TRBV5-4 with TRBJ1-4; TRBD1 aligns across 9 bases. This CDR3 spans 15 amino acids. The germline V gene encodes CDR1 SGHNT and CDR2 YYREEE (reference sequence). V shed 2 bases, J shed 5 bases, and the junction held 4 bases outside the gene matches. CDR3 DNA sequence: TGTGCCAGCAGCTTACAGGGGGCAAAGAATGAAAAACTGTTTTTT. This codes for CASSLQGAKNEKLFF.

As to this clone: Mismatch with germline at one junction end may stem from a read error. The gene calls are TRBV15 and TRBJ2-5; perhaps D is TRBD1 or TRBD2 (7 bases each). The J call may be wrong; the DNA end is better matched by TRBJ2-7. CDR1 LNHNV and CDR2 YYDKDF come from the germline V gene (reference sequence). The CDR3 has 15 residues. The CDR3 reads CAASRGASGDYEQYF. Here the CDR3 DNA reads TGTGCCGCCAGCAGGGGGGCCAGCGGGGACTACGAGCAGTACTTC.

V and J are TRBV29-1 and TRBJ1-3; D gene ambiguous. The CDR3 is 12 residues long. Germline lookup yields CDR1 SQVTM and CDR2 ANQGSEA. V shed 3 bases and J shed 3 bases, with 6 bases lying between them. The CDR3: CSVEKSGNTIYF. The CDR3 DNA reads as TGCAGCGTTGAGAAAAGTGGAAACACCATATATTTT.

The chain is built from TRBV14 and TRBJ1-2, with unresolved D. CDR3 length: 14 amino acids. Between the trimmed V and J ends, which lost 2 bases and 3 bases, there was a span of 10 bases. Germline CDR1 is SGHDN and CDR2 is FVKESK. Here the CDR3 reads CASSQWGFDYGYTF. In DNA form, the CDR3 reads TGTGCCAGCAGCCAATGGGGTTTTGACTATGGCTACACCTTC.

The gene calls are TRBV5-4 and TRBJ1-6; D gene unclear. The length of the CDR3 is 15 residues. The germline gives CDR1 SGHNT, CDR2 YYREEE (reference sequence). Between the trimmed V and J ends, which lost 5 bases and 4 bases, there was a span of 13 bases. CDR3 bases: TGTGCCAGCAGTTCGGACGGCATATATAATTCACCCCTCCACTTT. This translates into CASSSDGIYNSPLHF.

V and J are TRBV7-8 and TRBJ2-6; tentatively, D is TRBD1 or TRBD2 (5 bases each). CDR1 and CDR2 from the germline V gene are SGHVS and FQNEAQ. This CDR3 comprises 13 residues. Deletions cut 8 bases from V and 1 base from J, with 6 bases between. The CDR3 DNA follows: TGTGCCAGCGGGGGTTCTGGGGCCAACGTCCTGACTTTC. Its translation: CASGGSGANVLTF. Together with reference TRBV7-8 and TRBJ2-6, the CDR3 gives the full variable domain: GAGVSQSPRYKVAKRGQDVALRCDPISGHVSLFWYQQALGQGPEFLTYFQNEAQLDKSGLPSDRFFAERPEGSVSTLKIQRTQQEDSAVYLCASGGSGANVLTFGAGSRLTVL.

This chain connects TRBV7-9 to TRBJ2-7; D gene unclear. The V gene lost 3 bases and the J gene lost 3 bases, with 18 bases spanning the gap. Germline V gene sequence: CDR1 SEHNR, CDR2 FQNEAQ (reference sequence). CDR3 length: 16 residues. The chain's CDR3 is CASSFRSGPEIYEQYF. The CDR3 nucleotides are TGTGCCAGCAGCTTCCGGTCTGGACCCGAAATCTACGAGCAGTACTTC. Full variable domain (missing parts from reference TRBV7-9 and TRBJ2-7): DTGVSQNPRHKITKRGQNVTFRCDPISEHNRLYWYRQTLGQGPEFLTYFQNEAQLEKSRLLSDRFSAERPKGSFSTLEIQRTEQGDSAMYLCASSFRSGPEIYEQYFGPGTRLTVT.

The chain carries TRBV7-9 and TRBJ1-2; D unclear. Germline CDR1 reads SEHNR; CDR2 reads FQNEAQ (reference sequence). V shed 0 bases and J shed 8 bases, with 16 bases lying between them. The CDR3 sequence is 15 residues long. CDR3 nucleotide sequence: TGTGCCAGCAGCTTAGCGCGCCCGGCACAGACCGGCTACACCTTC. Amino acid sequence: CASSLARPAQTGYTF.

The chain recombines TRBV11-3 with TRBJ2-2; TRBD1 matches 7 bases. The CDR3 sequence is 14 residues long. J gave up 6 bases and V 5 bases, and 6 bases lay outside the gene matches. Germline V lookup: CDR1 SGHNT, CDR2 YENEEA. CDR3 in amino acids: CASSPRGSPGELFF. The CDR3, as DNA: TGTGCCAGCAGCCCCAGGGGGTCCCCCGGGGAGCTGTTTTTT.